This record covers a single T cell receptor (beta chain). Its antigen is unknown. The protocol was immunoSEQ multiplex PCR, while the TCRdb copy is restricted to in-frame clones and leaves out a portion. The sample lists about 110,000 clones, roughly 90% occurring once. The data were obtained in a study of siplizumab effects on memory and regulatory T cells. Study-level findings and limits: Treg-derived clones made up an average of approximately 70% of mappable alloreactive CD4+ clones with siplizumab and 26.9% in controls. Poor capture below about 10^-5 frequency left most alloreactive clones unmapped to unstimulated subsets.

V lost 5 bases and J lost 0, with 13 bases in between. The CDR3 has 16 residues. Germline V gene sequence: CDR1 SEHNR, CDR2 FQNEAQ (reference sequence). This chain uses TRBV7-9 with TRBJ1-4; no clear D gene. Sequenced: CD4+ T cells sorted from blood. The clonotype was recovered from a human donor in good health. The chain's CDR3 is CASSPGEGATNEKLFF. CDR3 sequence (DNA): TGTGCCAGCAGCCCAGGAGAGGGCGCAACTAATGAAAAACTGTTTTTT.